This T cell receptor beta chain comes out of a study of regulatory T cells in long-lasting Graves disease. Findings and caveats of the study: Patients with persistent Graves' had lower TCR diversity than newly diagnosed patients.

Investigators prepared the TCR beta libraries by applying iRepertoire HTBI primers and Arm-PCR of CDR3 regions. TCRdb analysed the multiplex PCR reads with MiXCR anew, one entry per CDR3 protein. The table records roughly 450,000 distinct CDR3 sequences, under 25% of them present only once. In this sample, this clonotype turned up a few times. The antigen is unknown. This sample's time point: persistent/refractory GD, antithyroid drugs over 5 years with positive TRAb. TCR sequences were obtained from RNA taken from PBMCs. This TCR derives from a female donor with Graves disease. Sequenced here: peripheral blood mononuclear cells (PBMCs), sampled when the disease was refractory, from a patient treated with antithyroid drugs.

CDR3: CASSIREGIQPQHF. CDR3 nucleotides: TGTGCCAGTAGTATACGGGAGGGCATTCAGCCCCAGCATTTT. The J gene is TRBJ1-5, the V gene TRBV19; no definite D call. The ends were cut back, 2 bases at V and 6 bases at J, with 11 bases in the middle. Germline V lookup: CDR1 LNHDA, CDR2 SQIVND (reference sequence). This CDR3 region has 14 residues.